This T cell receptor (beta chain) is drawn from a study of T cells in Graves' hyperthyroidism and ophthalmopathy. The ends were cut back, 4 bases at V and 3 bases at J, with 9 bases in the middle. The CDR3 length is 13 residues. Germline V gives CDR1 KGHDR, CDR2 SFDVKD. This clonotype was seen repeatedly, ten times or more. Its antigen is unidentified. The TCR beta CDR3 regions underwent amplification using RNA transcripts as the source. The HTBI primer set served for first-round RT-PCR of the TCR CDR3. Each CDR3 protein is one row after TCRdb ran MiXCR on the multiplex PCR reads. The sample contains under 250,000 distinct CDR3 sequences, approximately 23% of which appear only once. Regarding the study as a whole: Expanded thyroid clonotypes (above 0.001) were mostly also found in blood.

The chain has TRBV24-1 and TRBJ2-7; D is undetermined. The origin of this receptor is a middle-aged woman with Graves' ophthalmopathy. The specimen sequenced was blood. CDR3 sequence reads: CATSDPDVYEQYF. The CDR3 bases are TGTGCCACCAGTGACCCGGACGTCTACGAGCAGTACTTC.